This is a list of T cell receptor beta chains from one sample in a study of TIL therapy for anti-PD-1-resistant metastatic lung cancer. Some clones are missing from TCRdb's copy, which holds only in-frame ones; the method was immunoSEQ multiplex PCR. The table includes more than 20,000 clones, over 60% detected once. The sample here was tumor tissue, taken at baseline. These receptor sequences come from a person between 25 and 79 years old with non-small cell lung cancer. Each CDR3 is given with its conserved first and last residue. Fields, in order: J gene, V gene, D gene, clone size, CDR3 protein, CDR3 DNA. D genes are given only for firm matches. Expanded clones get a size class; other rows say once, few or many, or leave the size out.

>TRBJ2-4|TRBV30|TRBD1|-
CAWRDRGEDIQYF
TGTGCCTGGAGGGACAGGGGAGAGGACATTCAGTACTTC
>TRBJ2-3|TRBV27|TRBD2|-
CASGGRGGAEDTQYF
TGTGCCAGCGGAGGCCGCGGGGGGGCCGAAGATACGCAGTATTTT
>TRBJ2-5|TRBV27|-|once
CASSVHRDSQETQYF
TGTGCCAGCAGCGTCCACCGGGACTCACAAGAGACCCAGTACTTC
>TRBJ1-1|TRBV29-1|TRBD1|-
CSGGTGDGTEAFF
TGCAGCGGGGGGACAGGGGACGGGACTGAAGCTTTCTTT
>TRBJ2-7|TRBV18|TRBD2|-
CASSPGTSGRAYEQYF
TGTGCCAGCTCACCCGGGACTAGCGGACGGGCCTACGAGCAGTACTTC
>TRBJ1-3|TRBV14|TRBD1|-
CASSPYAGTAGNTIYF
TGTGCCAGCAGCCCTTACGCCGGGACAGCAGGAAACACCATATATTTT
>TRBJ1-1|TRBV25-1|TRBD1|-
CASSESDREDTEAFF
TGTGCCAGCAGTGAATCGGACAGGGAGGACACTGAAGCTTTCTTT
>TRBJ2-3|TRBV11-2|TRBD1|once
CASSYDRADTQYF
TGTGCCAGCAGCTACGACAGGGCAGATACGCAGTATTTT
>TRBJ1-2|TRBV19|-|-
CASSMIGDSVLNYGYTF
TGTGCCAGTAGTATGATAGGAGATAGTGTCCTTAACTATGGCTACACCTTC
>TRBJ2-3|TRBV6-4|-|few
CASSDNRGGGTDTQYF
TGTGCCAGCAGTGACAACAGGGGGGGAGGCACAGATACGCAGTATTTT
>TRBJ2-3|TRBV13|TRBD2|-
CASSLDWRGAPDTQYF
TGTGCCAGCAGCTTAGATTGGCGGGGGGCCCCAGATACGCAGTATTTT
>TRBJ2-5|TRBV4-1|TRBD2|-
CASTRGSLAGGPGETQYF
TGCGCCAGCACCCGAGGATCCCTAGCGGGGGGGCCGGGGGAGACCCAGTACTTC
>TRBJ1-5|TRBV27|-|-
CASSLTAYINQPQHF
TGTGCCAGCAGTTTAACCGCCTACATCAATCAGCCCCAGCATTTT
>TRBJ2-7|TRBV29-1|-|few
CSVATSSYEQYF
TGCAGCGTTGCTACCAGCTCCTACGAGCAGTACTTC
>TRBJ2-5|TRBV7-9|-|-
CASSPHPGQNQETQYF
TGTGCCAGCAGCCCCCACCCTGGACAGAATCAAGAGACCCAGTACTTC
>TRBJ1-4|TRBV9|-|-
CASTLGGGGDTEKLFF
TGTGCCAGCACCCTAGGGGGGGGAGGGGATACTGAAAAACTGTTTTTT
>TRBJ2-7|TRBV7-9|-|-
CASNGWSSYEQYF
TGTGCCAGCAACGGCTGGAGCTCCTACGAGCAGTACTTC
>TRBJ2-1|TRBV7-7|TRBD2|-
CASSRGGKSEQFF
TGTGCTAGCAGCCGCGGGGGGAAAAGTGAGCAGTTCTTC
>TRBJ1-5|TRBV29-1|TRBD1|few
CSVKTGISNQPQHF
TGCAGCGTCAAGACAGGGATTAGCAATCAGCCCCAGCATTTT
>TRBJ1-5|TRBV7-8|-|-
CASSPGTINQPQHF
TGTGCCAGCAGTCCCGGGACAATTAATCAGCCCCAGCATTTT
>TRBJ1-5|TRBV29-1|TRBD1|once
CSFTGAGDQPQHF
TGCAGCTTTACAGGGGCTGGTGATCAGCCCCAGCATTTT
>TRBJ2-7|TRBV19|TRBD2|few
CASSMGGGSYEQYF
TGTGCCAGTAGTATGGGCGGGGGGTCCTACGAGCAGTACTTC
>TRBJ2-7|TRBV15|TRBD2|few
CATSREASGGNEQYF
TGTGCCACCAGCAGAGAGGCTAGCGGGGGGAATGAGCAGTACTTC
>TRBJ2-3|TRBV27|TRBD1|-
CASRPGGSRGGTQYF
TGTGCCAGCAGGCCAGGGGGATCACGGGGTGGTACGCAGTATTTT
>TRBJ2-1|TRBV12-5|-|-
CASGLVSPYNEQFF
TGTGCTAGTGGTTTGGTATCACCTTACAATGAGCAGTTCTTC
>TRBJ1-5|TRBV19|-|-
CASNPQGSDQPQHF
TGTGCCAGTAATCCCCAGGGGAGTGATCAGCCCCAGCATTTT
>TRBJ2-7|TRBV5-1|-|few
CASSLGGEGSEQYF
TGCGCCAGCAGCTTGGGAGGTGAGGGGAGCGAGCAGTACTTC
>TRBJ2-3|TRBV27|TRBD2|-
CASSLGVGLAGAHGSTDTQYF
TGTGCCAGCAGTTTAGGCGTGGGACTAGCGGGGGCGCACGGAAGCACAGATACGCAGTATTTT
>TRBJ2-7|TRBV6-1|-|few
CASSPVVGESYEQYF
TGTGCCAGCAGCCCGGTTGTAGGGGAATCCTACGAGCAGTACTTC
>TRBJ2-1|TRBV27|-|-
CASSLDSLVREQFF
TGTGCCAGCAGTTTGGACTCCTTGGTTCGGGAGCAGTTCTTC
>TRBJ2-3|TRBV11-3|-|-
CASSLGGRGTDTQYF
TGTGCCAGCAGCTTAGGGGGCAGGGGCACAGATACGCAGTATTTT
>TRBJ1-1|TRBV13|-|-
CASSLGAANTEAFF
TGTGCCAGCAGCTTAGGGGCAGCGAACACTGAAGCTTTCTTT
>TRBJ2-5|TRBV5-1|TRBD1|-
CASSHETGDQETQYF
TGCGCCAGCAGCCACGAGACAGGGGACCAAGAGACCCAGTACTTC
>TRBJ2-5|TRBV9|-|once
CASSVVGTQRETQYF
TGTGCCAGCAGCGTAGTGGGCACTCAAAGAGAGACCCAGTACTTC
>TRBJ1-6|TRBV2|-|-
CASSEITRANSPLHF
TGTGCCAGCAGTGAAATAACAAGGGCTAATTCACCCCTCCACTTT
>TRBJ1-1|TRBV19|-|-
CASSLGFKGAEAFF
TGTGCCAGTAGTCTGGGGTTTAAGGGCGCTGAAGCTTTCTTT
>TRBJ1-2|TRBV28|-|few
CASSFIDQEAYGYTF
TGTGCCAGCAGTTTCATCGACCAGGAAGCCTATGGCTACACCTTC
>TRBJ2-7|TRBV5-6|TRBD1|-
CASSSGQGTAYEQYF
TGTGCCAGCAGCTCCGGACAGGGAACTGCCTACGAGCAGTACTTC
>TRBJ2-1|TRBV11-2|-|-
CASSLYGGSEQFF
TGTGCCAGCAGCTTATACGGGGGCAGCGAGCAGTTCTTC
>TRBJ2-4|TRBV7-9|TRBD1|-
CASSLSQGVAKNIQYF
TGTGCCAGCAGCTTAAGTCAGGGGGTAGCCAAAAACATTCAGTACTTC
>TRBJ1-4|TRBV7-2|TRBD1|-
CASSVTGGGEKLFF
TGTGCCAGCAGCGTGACAGGGGGCGGTGAAAAACTGTTTTTT
>TRBJ1-2|TRBV6-5|-|-
CASSYGRVGYGYTF
TGTGCCAGCAGTTACGGCAGGGTCGGCTATGGCTACACCTTC
>TRBJ1-2|TRBV5-1|-|-
CASSWSSGARNGYTF
TGCGCCAGCAGCTGGTCATCGGGCGCGAGGAATGGCTACACCTTC
>TRBJ1-1|TRBV5-3|-|few
CARSLVSGLQGNTEAFF
TGTGCCAGAAGCTTGGTGTCGGGCCTTCAAGGGAACACTGAAGCTTTCTTT
>TRBJ2-5|TRBV6-1|-|once
CAISSVQETQYF
TGTGCCATTTCGTCAGTCCAAGAGACCCAGTACTTC
>TRBJ2-2|TRBV7-3|-|few
CASSLIGPGELFF
TGTGCCAGCAGCTTAATAGGGCCCGGGGAGCTGTTTTTT
>TRBJ1-5|TRBV5-6|-|-
CASSPRESNQPQHF
TGTGCCAGCAGCCCCCGCGAAAGCAATCAGCCCCAGCATTTT
>TRBJ2-7|TRBV27|-|once
CASSAPGPHNSYEQYF
TGTGCCAGCAGTGCCCCGGGACCCCATAACTCCTACGAGCAGTACTTC
>TRBJ1-5|TRBV5-4|-|few
CASSWPDGPQHF
TGTGCCAGCAGCTGGCCCGATGGGCCCCAGCATTTT
>TRBJ1-2|TRBV5-1|-|-
CASSMGNGYTF
TGCGCCAGCAGCATGGGTAATGGCTACACCTTC
>TRBJ1-5|TRBV1|-|-
CTSSQECIRGHQPQHF
TGCACCAGCAGCCAAGAATGCATCAGGGGTCATCAGCCCCAGCATTTT
>TRBJ1-5|TRBV4-1|-|-
CASSTLNSNQPQHF
TGCGCCAGCAGCACCCTAAATAGCAATCAGCCCCAGCATTTT
>TRBJ2-5|TRBV5-4|-|-
CASSLAGETQYF
TGTGCCAGCAGCTTGGCTGGGGAGACCCAGTACTTC